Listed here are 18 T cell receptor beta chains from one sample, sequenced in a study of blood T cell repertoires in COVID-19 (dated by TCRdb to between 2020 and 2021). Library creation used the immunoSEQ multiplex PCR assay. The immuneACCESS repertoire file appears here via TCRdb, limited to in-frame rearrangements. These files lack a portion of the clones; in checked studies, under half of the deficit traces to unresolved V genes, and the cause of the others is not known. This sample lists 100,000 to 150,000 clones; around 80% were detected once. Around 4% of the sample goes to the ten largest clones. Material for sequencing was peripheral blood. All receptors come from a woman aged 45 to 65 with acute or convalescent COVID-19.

The CDR3 here is CASSLAGSNEKLFF. The DNA for the CDR3 is TGCGCCAGCAGCTTGGCCGGGTCAAATGAAAAACTGTTTTTT. J is TRBJ1-4 and V is TRBV5-1; D is ambiguous. Germline V gives CDR1 SGHRS, CDR2 YFSETQ. There are 14 residues in the CDR3. With 0 bases removed from V and 5 bases from J, the gap between germline ends came to 8 bases.

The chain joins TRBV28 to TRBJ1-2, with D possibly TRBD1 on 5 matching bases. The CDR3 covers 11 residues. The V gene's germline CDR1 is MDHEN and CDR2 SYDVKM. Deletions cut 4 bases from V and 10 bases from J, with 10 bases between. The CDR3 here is CASSSAGLYTF. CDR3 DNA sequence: TGTGCCAGCAGTTCGGCGGGGCTCTACACCTTC.

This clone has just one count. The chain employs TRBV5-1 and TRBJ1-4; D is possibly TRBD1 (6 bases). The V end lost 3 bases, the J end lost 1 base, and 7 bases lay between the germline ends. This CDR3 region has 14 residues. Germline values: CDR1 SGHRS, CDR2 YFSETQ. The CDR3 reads CASSSTGTNEKLFF. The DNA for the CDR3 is TGCGCCAGCAGCTCGACAGGAACTAATGAAAAACTGTTTTTT.

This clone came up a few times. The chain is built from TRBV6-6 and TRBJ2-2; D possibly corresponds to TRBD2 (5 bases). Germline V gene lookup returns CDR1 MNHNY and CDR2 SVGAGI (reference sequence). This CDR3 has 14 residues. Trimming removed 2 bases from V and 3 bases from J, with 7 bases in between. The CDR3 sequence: CASSYLRDTGELFF. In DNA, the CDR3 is TGTGCCAGCAGTTACCTGCGGGACACCGGGGAGCTGTTTTTT.

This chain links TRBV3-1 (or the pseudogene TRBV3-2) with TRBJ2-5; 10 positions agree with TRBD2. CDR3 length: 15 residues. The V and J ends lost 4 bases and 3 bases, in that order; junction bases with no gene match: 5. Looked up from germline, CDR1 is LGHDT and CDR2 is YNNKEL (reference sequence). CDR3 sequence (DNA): TGTGCCAGCAGCCCGCTAGCGGGAGTTAAAGAGACCCAGTACTTC. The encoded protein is CASSPLAGVKETQYF.

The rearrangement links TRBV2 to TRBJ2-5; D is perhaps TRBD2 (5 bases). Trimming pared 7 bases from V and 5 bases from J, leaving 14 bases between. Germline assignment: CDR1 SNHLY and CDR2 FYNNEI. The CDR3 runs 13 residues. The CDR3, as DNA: TGTGCCAGCACCATCAATCCGGGGGAGACCCAGTACTTC. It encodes CASTINPGETQYF.

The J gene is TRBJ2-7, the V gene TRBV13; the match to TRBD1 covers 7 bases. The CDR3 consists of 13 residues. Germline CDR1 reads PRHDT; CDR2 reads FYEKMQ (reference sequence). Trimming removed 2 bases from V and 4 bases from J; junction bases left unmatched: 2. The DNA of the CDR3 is TGTGCCAGCAGCTTAAACAGGGGTTACGAGCAGTACTTC. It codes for CASSLNRGYEQYF.

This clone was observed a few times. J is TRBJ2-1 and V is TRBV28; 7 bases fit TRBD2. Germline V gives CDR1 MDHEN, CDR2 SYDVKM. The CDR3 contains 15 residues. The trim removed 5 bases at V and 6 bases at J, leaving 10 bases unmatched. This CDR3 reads CASSKTLAGGNEQFF. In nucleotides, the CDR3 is TGTGCCAGCAGTAAAACCTTAGCGGGCGGCAATGAGCAGTTCTTC.

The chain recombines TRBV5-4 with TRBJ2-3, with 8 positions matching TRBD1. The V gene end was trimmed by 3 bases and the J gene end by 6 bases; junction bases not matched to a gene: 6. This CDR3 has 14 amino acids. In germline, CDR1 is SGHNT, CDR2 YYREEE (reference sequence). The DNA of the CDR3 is TGTGCCAGCAGCTCCGACAGGGGTTTCGATACGCAGTATTTT. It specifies CASSSDRGFDTQYF.

The CDR3 coding sequence is TGTGCCAGCAGTGAAGCATGGACAGGTTCACAAGAGACCCAGTACTTC. It yields the protein CASSEAWTGSQETQYF. The chain joins TRBV6-1 to TRBJ2-5; 7 bases agree with TRBD1. V lost 0 bases to trimming and J lost 2 bases; unmatched junction nucleotides: 6. Germline V gives CDR1 MNHNS, CDR2 SASEGT. This CDR3 has 16 residues.

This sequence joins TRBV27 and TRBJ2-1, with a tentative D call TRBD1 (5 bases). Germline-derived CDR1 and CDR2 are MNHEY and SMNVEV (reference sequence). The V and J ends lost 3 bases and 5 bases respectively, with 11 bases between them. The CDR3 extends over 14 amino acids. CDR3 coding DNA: TGTGCCAGCAGTTTTTACAGGACCCACAATGAGCAGTTCTTC. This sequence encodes CASSFYRTHNEQFF.

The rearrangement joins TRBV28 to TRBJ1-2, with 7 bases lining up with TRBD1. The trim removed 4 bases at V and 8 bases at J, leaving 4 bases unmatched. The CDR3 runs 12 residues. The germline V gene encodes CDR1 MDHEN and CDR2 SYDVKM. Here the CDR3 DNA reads TGTGCCAGCAGTTCCTCGGGACAGGGCTACACCTTC. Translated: CASSSSGQGYTF.

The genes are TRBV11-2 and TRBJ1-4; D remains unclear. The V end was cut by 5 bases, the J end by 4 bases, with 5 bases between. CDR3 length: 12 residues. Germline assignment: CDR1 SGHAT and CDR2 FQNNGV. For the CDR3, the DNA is TGTGCCAGCAGCCAAAATAATGAAAAACTGTTTTTT. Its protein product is CASSQNNEKLFF. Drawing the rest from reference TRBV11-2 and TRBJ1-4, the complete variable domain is EAGVAQSPRYKIIEKRQSVAFWCNPISGHATLYWYQQILGQGPKLLIQFQNNGVVDDSQLPKDRFSAERLKGVDSTLKIQPAKLEDSAVYLCASSQNNEKLFFGSGTQLSVL.

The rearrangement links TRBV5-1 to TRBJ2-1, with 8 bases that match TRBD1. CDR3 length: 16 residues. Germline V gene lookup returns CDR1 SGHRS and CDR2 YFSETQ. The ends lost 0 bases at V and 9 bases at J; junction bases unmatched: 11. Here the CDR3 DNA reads TGCGCCAGCAGCTTGGGCCCGCAGGGACAGGTCGTTGAGCAGTTCTTC. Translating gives CASSLGPQGQVVEQFF.

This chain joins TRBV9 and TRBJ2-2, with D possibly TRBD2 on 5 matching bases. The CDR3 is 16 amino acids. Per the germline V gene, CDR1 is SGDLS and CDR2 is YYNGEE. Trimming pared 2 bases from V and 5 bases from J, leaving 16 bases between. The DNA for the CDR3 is TGTGCCAGCAGCGTTGATGTCGGGATTGGGACCGGGGAGCTGTTTTTT. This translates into CASSVDVGIGTGELFF.

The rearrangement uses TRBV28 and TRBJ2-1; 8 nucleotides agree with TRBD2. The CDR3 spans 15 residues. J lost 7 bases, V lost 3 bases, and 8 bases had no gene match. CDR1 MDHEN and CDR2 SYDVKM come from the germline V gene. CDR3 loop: CASSLGSGVSNEQFF. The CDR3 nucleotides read TGTGCCAGCAGTTTGGGTAGCGGGGTTTCGAATGAGCAGTTCTTC.

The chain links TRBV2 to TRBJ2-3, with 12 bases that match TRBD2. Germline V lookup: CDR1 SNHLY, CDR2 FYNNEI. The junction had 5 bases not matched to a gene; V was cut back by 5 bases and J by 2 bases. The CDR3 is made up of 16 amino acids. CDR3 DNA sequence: TGTGCCAGCAGTCTCCTAGCGGGGGGGATCACAGATACGCAGTATTTT. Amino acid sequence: CASSLLAGGITDTQYF.

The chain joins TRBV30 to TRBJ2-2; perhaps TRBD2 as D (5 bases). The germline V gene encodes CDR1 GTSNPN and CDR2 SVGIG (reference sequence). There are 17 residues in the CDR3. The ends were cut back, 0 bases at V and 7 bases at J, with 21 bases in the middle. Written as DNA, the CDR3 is TGTGCCTGGAGTGTACTCGGGAACCTAGTCGGGGTCGGGGAGCTGTTTTTT. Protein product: CAWSVLGNLVGVGELFF.